The sequence of this TCR beta chain was determined in a study of T-cell reconstitution after alpha-beta-depleted transplantation in children. Whole-study results and caveats: Several hundred rapidly expanded clones from non-depleted graft cells reportedly supplied alpha-beta T cells about two months post-transplant. The high TCRbeta diversity at day 60 in some patients came from surviving recipient T cells and thymic progenitors. It was newly produced T cells that mostly accounted for T-cell counts and diversity one year after transplant.

As to this clonotype: Antigen: not known.

The V gene end was trimmed by 4 bases and the J gene end by 4 bases; junction bases not matched to a gene: 14. The CDR3 totals 17 residues. The germline gives CDR1 SGHTA, CDR2 FQGNSA. TCRbeta library construction was performed incorporating unique molecular identifiers. Each CDR3 protein is one row after TCRdb ran MiXCR on the PCR reads. The sample consists of fewer than 550,000 distinct CDR3 sequences, about 10% of them appearing once. The material was PBMCs, obtained before TCRalphabeta/CD19-depleted stem cell transplant. The sequence was collected from a child aged 2 to 15 with inherited bone marrow failure, due to receive a stem cell transplant. The chain links TRBV7-2 to TRBJ2-3; 7 positions match TRBD2. CDR3 sequence: CASSSTSGRGRADTQYF. The CDR3 DNA sequence: TGTGCCAGCAGCTCTACCTCGGGGAGGGGCAGAGCAGATACGCAGTATTTT.